Following are 13 T cell receptor beta chains from one sample sequenced in a study of T cell responses to AZD1222 COVID-19 vaccine. Repertoires were generated with immunoSEQ multiplex PCR, while TCRdb's copy carries only in-frame clones and drops some. The table lists under 140,000 clones, about 95% of them singletons. The sample consisted of peripheral blood, taken 28 days after the second AZD1222 dose. These receptors were collected from an adult who received the AZD1222 COVID-19 vaccine.

The chain recombines TRBV5-4 with TRBJ2-1, with D hard to call. The CDR3 has 14 amino acids. Germline V gene lookup returns CDR1 SGHNT and CDR2 YYREEE (reference sequence). V lost 1 base to trimming and J lost 8 bases, with 13 bases between them. The CDR3 coding sequence is TGTGCCAGCAGCTTGCCCCATTCGCCGCATGAGCAGTTCTTC. This translates into CASSLPHSPHEQFF.

This chain joins TRBV21-1 and TRBJ1-1; TRBD1 is the table's D call, not checked against the DNA. TRBV21-1 is termed a pseudogene. The CDR3 consists of 16 residues. CDR3 in amino acids: CASSSRSSTGGTEAFF. CDR3 in DNA: TGTGCCAGCAGCTCAAGGTCCTCTACAGGGGGCACTGAAGCTTTCTTT.

The chain links TRBV6-5 to TRBJ2-3; 10 bases match TRBD2. Germline-derived CDR1 and CDR2 are MNHEY and SVGAGI. CDR3 length: 14 residues. V lost 8 bases to trimming and J lost 4 bases; unmatched junction nucleotides: 6. CDR3 protein: CASPGLARPDTQYF. For the CDR3, the DNA is TGTGCCAGCCCGGGACTAGCGAGGCCAGATACGCAGTATTTT.

This clone was detected only once. This rearrangement joins TRBV7-6 to TRBJ2-3; 7 bases are a match to TRBD2. The germline V gene has CDR1 SGHVS and CDR2 FNYEAQ. V lost 4 bases, J lost 6 bases, and 7 bases stayed unmatched. The CDR3 contains 14 residues. CDR3 DNA: TGTGCCAGCAGCTCTGGCGGGGGTGAGGATACGCAGTATTTT. As protein: CASSSGGGEDTQYF.

The chain combines TRBV18 with TRBJ2-1; TRBD2 is a possible D gene (6 bases). V lost 5 bases and J lost 5, with 10 bases in between. The CDR3 loop spans 13 amino acids. The germline gives CDR1 KGHSH, CDR2 LQKENI. The CDR3 nucleotides read TGTGCCAGCTCATGGAGGGCAGACAATGAGCAGTTCTTC. It is translated as CASSWRADNEQFF.

The chain recombines TRBV19 with TRBJ2-3; the D is unclear. The CDR3 totals 15 residues. Trimming cost V 4 bases and J 0 bases, with 11 bases left between them. Germline CDR1 LNHDA, CDR2 SQIVND (reference sequence). The CDR3 here is CASSTSRLSTDTQYF. The CDR3 DNA is TGTGCCAGTAGTACATCAAGACTGAGCACAGATACGCAGTATTTT.

The V call is TRBV4-1, the J call TRBJ1-5; D gene uncertain. In germline, CDR1 is MGHRA, CDR2 YSYEKL. Trimming left V 0 bases short and J 7 bases short, with 10 bases between. This CDR3 comprises 14 residues. Here the CDR3 reads CASSQDRVVQPQHF. Written as DNA, the CDR3 is TGCGCCAGCAGCCAAGATAGAGTCGTCCAGCCCCAGCATTTT.

This clone is a singleton in its sample. The V call is TRBV6-5, the J call TRBJ2-3; 13 nucleotides line up with TRBD2. Unmatched junction bases numbered 6, after V lost 6 bases and J lost 6 bases. This CDR3 is built from 15 residues. CDR1 MNHEY and CDR2 SVGAGI come from the germline V gene. The CDR3 reads CASSLGLAGYDTQYF. The CDR3 nucleotides are TGTGCCAGCAGCCTGGGACTAGCGGGATATGATACGCAGTATTTT.

This clone was observed once. The CDR3 sequence is CASRTRTGGKSSYEQYF. As DNA, the CDR3 is TGTGCCAGCAGGACTAGGACAGGGGGCAAAAGCTCCTACGAGCAGTACTTC. This chain links TRBV2 with TRBJ2-7; TRBD1 aligns across 11 bases. Germline loops: CDR1 SNHLY, CDR2 FYNNEI. This CDR3 has 17 amino acids. V gave up 6 bases and J gave up 0 bases; unmatched junction bases: 10.

V and J are TRBV7-2 and TRBJ1-1; no reliable D call. The CDR3 covers 15 residues. Germline V lookup: CDR1 SGHTA, CDR2 FQGNSA. V was pared by 4 bases and J by 6 bases, with 18 bases between. The CDR3 DNA is TGTGCCAGCAGCTCACTCCCGCAGGATTTGCCTGAAGCTTTCTTT. It specifies CASSSLPQDLPEAFF.

This rearrangement joins TRBV11-2 to TRBJ2-7, with D possibly TRBD2 on 7 matching bases. The germline V gene encodes CDR1 SGHAT and CDR2 FQNNGV. The CDR3 runs 16 residues. V was cut by 4 bases and J by 5 bases, with 21 bases left in between. The CDR3 nucleotides read TGTGCCAGCAGCTCCCGGGGGGCTAGAAGTTCCCACGAGCAGTACTTC. The encoded protein is CASSSRGARSSHEQYF. The full variable domain, its missing parts supplied by reference TRBV11-2 and TRBJ2-7, is EAGVAQSPRYKIIEKRQSVAFWCNPISGHATLYWYQQILGQGPKLLIQFQNNGVVDDSQLPKDRFSAERLKGVDSTLKIQPAKLEDSAVYLCASSSRGARSSHEQYFGPGTRLTVT.

The chain is built from TRBV7-9 and TRBJ2-7; D perhaps matches TRBD2 (6 bases). Germline V gene sequence: CDR1 SEHNR, CDR2 FQNEAQ (reference sequence). The CDR3 totals 14 residues. V lost 6 bases and J lost 2, with 14 bases in between. This CDR3 reads CASREPGLAYEQYF. CDR3 sequence (DNA): TGTGCCAGCAGAGAGCCGGGACTTGCCTACGAGCAGTACTTC.

The chain recombines TRBV27 with TRBJ1-5; D might be TRBD1 (5 bases). The CDR3 contains 13 residues. The germline V gene has CDR1 MNHEY and CDR2 SMNVEV (reference sequence). V lost 6 bases to trimming and J lost 5 bases, with 11 bases between them. The CDR3 region has the DNA TGTGCCAGCAGCCTGACAGCGTATCAGCCCCAGCATTTT. Its protein product is CASSLTAYQPQHF.